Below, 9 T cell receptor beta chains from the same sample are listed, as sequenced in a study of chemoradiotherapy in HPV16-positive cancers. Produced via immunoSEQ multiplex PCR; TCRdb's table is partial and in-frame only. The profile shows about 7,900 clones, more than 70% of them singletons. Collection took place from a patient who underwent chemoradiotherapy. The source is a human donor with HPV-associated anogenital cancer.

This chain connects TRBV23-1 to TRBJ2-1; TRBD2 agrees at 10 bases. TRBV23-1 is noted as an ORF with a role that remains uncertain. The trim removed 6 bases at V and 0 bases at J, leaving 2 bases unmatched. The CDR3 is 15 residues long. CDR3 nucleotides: TGCGCCAGCAGGTCTAGCGGGAGCTCCTACAATGAGCAGTTCTTC. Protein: CASRSSGSSYNEQFF.

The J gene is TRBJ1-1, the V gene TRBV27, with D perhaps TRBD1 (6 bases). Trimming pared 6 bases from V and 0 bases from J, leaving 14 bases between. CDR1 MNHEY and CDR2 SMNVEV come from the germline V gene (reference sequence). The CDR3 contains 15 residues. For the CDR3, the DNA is TGTGCCAGCAGACCCCCGGGGGCGGTGAACACTGAAGCTTTCTTT. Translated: CASRPPGAVNTEAFF.

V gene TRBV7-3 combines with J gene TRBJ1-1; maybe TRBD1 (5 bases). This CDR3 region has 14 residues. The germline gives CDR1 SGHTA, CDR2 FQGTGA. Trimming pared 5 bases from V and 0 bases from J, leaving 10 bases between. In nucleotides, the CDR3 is TGTGCCAGCAGCGCCCAAGGGGTGAACACTGAAGCTTTCTTT. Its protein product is CASSAQGVNTEAFF. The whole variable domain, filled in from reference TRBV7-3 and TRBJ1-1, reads GAGVSQTPSNKVTEKGKYVELRCDPISGHTALYWYRQSLGQGPEFLIYFQGTGAADDSGLPNDRFFAVRPEGSVSTLKIQRTERGDSAVYLCASSAQGVNTEAFFGQGTRLTVV.

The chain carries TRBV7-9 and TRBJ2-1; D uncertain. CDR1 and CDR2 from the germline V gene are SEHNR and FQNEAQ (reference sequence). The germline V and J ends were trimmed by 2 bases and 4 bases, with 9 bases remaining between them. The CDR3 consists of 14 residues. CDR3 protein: CASSLSVSYNEQFF. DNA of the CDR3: TGTGCCAGCAGCTTATCTGTGTCGTACAATGAGCAGTTCTTC.

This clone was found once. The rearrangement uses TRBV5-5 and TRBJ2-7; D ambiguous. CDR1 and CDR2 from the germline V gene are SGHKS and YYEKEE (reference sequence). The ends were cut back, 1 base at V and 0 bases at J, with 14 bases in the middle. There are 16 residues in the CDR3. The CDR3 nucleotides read TGTGCCAGCAGCTTGTTTCGGCAACGGAACTCCTACGAGCAGTACTTC. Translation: CASSLFRQRNSYEQYF.

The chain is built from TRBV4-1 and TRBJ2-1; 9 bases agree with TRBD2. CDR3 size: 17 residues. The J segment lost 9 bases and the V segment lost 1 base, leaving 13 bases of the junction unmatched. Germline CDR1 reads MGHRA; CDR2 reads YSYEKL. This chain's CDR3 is CASSQGGGGGARFEQFF. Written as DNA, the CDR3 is TGCGCCAGCAGCCAAGGCGGTGGCGGGGGGGCCCGATTTGAGCAGTTCTTC.

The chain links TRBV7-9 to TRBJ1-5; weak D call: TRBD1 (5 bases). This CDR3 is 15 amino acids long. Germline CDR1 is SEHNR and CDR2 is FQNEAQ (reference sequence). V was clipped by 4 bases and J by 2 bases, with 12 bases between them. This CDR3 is CASSSTRGGNQPQHF. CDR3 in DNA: TGTGCCAGCAGCTCCACCCGGGGGGGCAATCAGCCCCAGCATTTT.

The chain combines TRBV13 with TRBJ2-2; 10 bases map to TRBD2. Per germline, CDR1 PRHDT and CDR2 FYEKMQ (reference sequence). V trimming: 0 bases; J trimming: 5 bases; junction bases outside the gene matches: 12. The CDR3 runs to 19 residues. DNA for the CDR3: TGTGCCAGCAGCTTAGGCCTTGGAGCGGGAGGGCCGGGGACCGGGGAGCTGTTTTTT. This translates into CASSLGLGAGGPGTGELFF.

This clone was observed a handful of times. CDR3 sequence: CASSYLGYGYTF. For the CDR3, the DNA is TGTGCCAGCAGTTATTTGGGATATGGCTACACCTTC. The chain joins TRBV25-1 to TRBJ1-2; D ambiguous. The ends were cut back, 5 bases at V and 5 bases at J, with 9 bases in the middle. This CDR3 has 12 residues. The germline V gene encodes CDR1 MGHDK and CDR2 SYGVNS.